The 21 T cell receptor beta chains presented below share a single source sample, sequenced in a study of shared T cell receptors in the human thymus (dated by TCRdb to about 2021). Libraries were prepared through the immunoSEQ multiplex PCR assay. TCRdb took this table from immuneACCESS and kept in-frame rearrangements with V and J called. Such tables lack part of the clones; where checked against another copy, unresolved V genes explain under half of the gap, and the rest is unexplained. The sample table shows roughly 560,000 clones, and 70% to 80% are seen once. Less than 0.015% of the sample is held by the ten biggest clonotypes. This sample also belongs to another study, concerning human thymus T cells.

Sequenced input: thymocytes. The receptors shown here come from a boy in the first two years of life with a congenital heart defect. Donor details come from another sample of the same person, matched by shared clones.

The chain employs TRBV14 and TRBJ1-1, with 8 bases matching TRBD1. This CDR3 region has 18 residues. Trimming removed 0 bases from V and 0 bases from J; junction bases left unmatched: 9. CDR1 and CDR2 (germline): SGHDN, FVKESK. The DNA of the CDR3 is TGTGCCAGCAGCCAAGATCAGGGGGCAGGGATACTGAACACTGAAGCTTTCTTT. As protein: CASSQDQGAGILNTEAFF. Full variable domain (missing parts from reference TRBV14 and TRBJ1-1): EAGVTQFPSHSVIEKGQTVTLRCDPISGHDNLYWYRRVMGKEIKFLLHFVKESKQDESGMPNNRFLAERTGGTYSTLKVQPAELEDSGVYFCASSQDQGAGILNTEAFFGQGTRLTVV.

The chain is built from TRBV7-9 and TRBJ2-7, with 8 bases fitting TRBD1. Germline CDR1 SEHNR, CDR2 FQNEAQ (reference sequence). V gave up 6 bases and J gave up 3 bases; unmatched junction bases: 10. The CDR3 runs 15 residues. The CDR3 spells CASSSGTGGLYEQYF. The CDR3 DNA reads TGTGCCAGCAGTTCCGGGACAGGTGGACTCTACGAGCAGTACTTC. The full variable domain, with the rest looked up from reference TRBV7-9 and TRBJ2-7, is DTGVSQNPRHKITKRGQNVTFRCDPISEHNRLYWYRQTLGQGPEFLTYFQNEAQLEKSRLLSDRFSAERPKGSFSTLEIQRTEQGDSAMYLCASSSGTGGLYEQYFGPGTRLTVT.

The V and J genes are TRBV5-4 and TRBJ2-4; 10 positions match TRBD2. With V trimmed by 3 bases and J by 0 bases, 12 bases remained unmatched. In germline, CDR1 is SGHNT, CDR2 YYREEE (reference sequence). The CDR3 runs 19 residues. This chain's CDR3 is CASSSSGRGGILAKNIQYF. CDR3 in DNA: TGTGCCAGCAGCTCTAGCGGGAGAGGGGGGATACTAGCCAAAAACATTCAGTACTTC. Variable domain in full (rest from reference TRBV5-4 and TRBJ2-4): ETGVTQSPTHLIKTRGQQVTLRCSSQSGHNTVSWYQQALGQGPQFIFQYYREEENGRGNFPPRFSGLQFPNYSSELNVNALELDDSALYLCASSSSGRGGILAKNIQYFGAGTRLSVL.

V gene TRBV27 combines with J gene TRBJ1-5; TRBD1 is a possible D gene (6 bases). The CDR3 extends over 14 amino acids. Germline assignment: CDR1 MNHEY and CDR2 SMNVEV (reference sequence). V lost 2 bases and J 6 bases, leaving 11 bases between the germline ends. The CDR3 spells CASSLKGGSQPQHF. CDR3 DNA: TGTGCCAGCAGTTTAAAAGGGGGTAGTCAGCCCCAGCATTTT.

This chain links TRBV4-1 with TRBJ2-5; 12 bases are a match to TRBD2. The ends lost 0 bases at V and 3 bases at J; junction bases unmatched: 5. The CDR3 has 17 amino acids. Per germline, CDR1 MGHRA and CDR2 YSYEKL. The CDR3 spells CASSQDRPSGREETQYF. CDR3 nucleotide sequence: TGCGCCAGCAGCCAAGATCGTCCTAGCGGGAGGGAAGAGACCCAGTACTTC.

This chain joins TRBV5-6 and TRBJ2-7; TRBD1 matches at 9 bases. Losses at the gene ends were 3 bases for V and 5 bases for J; bases not matched to a gene: 6. CDR1 SGHDT and CDR2 YYEEEE come from the germline V gene. CDR3 length equals 14 residues. The CDR3 reads CASSYGTGIDEQYF. The DNA for the CDR3 is TGTGCCAGCAGCTACGGGACAGGGATAGACGAGCAGTACTTC. Based on the CDR3 plus reference TRBV5-6 and TRBJ2-7, the full variable domain is DAGVTQSPTHLIKTRGQQVTLRCSPKSGHDTVSWYQQALGQGPQFIFQYYEEEERQRGNFPDRFSGHQFPNYSSELNVNALLLGDSALYLCASSYGTGIDEQYFGPGTRLTVT.

The chain combines TRBV27 with TRBJ2-3; D unclear. Germline CDR1 MNHEY, CDR2 SMNVEV (reference sequence). V was shortened by 5 bases and J by 2 bases, with 5 bases between the two germline ends. CDR3 length: 12 residues. The DNA of the CDR3 is TGTGCCAGCAGTCGACACACAGATACGCAGTATTTT. Its protein is CASSRHTDTQYF.

The genes are TRBV25-1 and TRBJ2-7, with no clear D. This CDR3 comprises 12 residues. Trimming pared 7 bases from V and 3 bases from J, leaving 10 bases between. Per germline, CDR1 MGHDK and CDR2 SYGVNS. CDR3 sequence: CASTDLSYEQYF. The DNA of the CDR3 is TGTGCCAGCACCGATCTGAGCTACGAGCAGTACTTC.

This clone was picked up a small number of times. The chain carries TRBV30 and TRBJ1-2; D uncertain. V was pared by 3 bases and J by 4 bases, with 15 bases between. This CDR3 is 14 amino acids long. Germline V gives CDR1 GTSNPN, CDR2 SVGIG (reference sequence). The CDR3 spells CAWRNSLGLYGYTF. The CDR3 coding sequence is TGTGCCTGGAGGAACTCCCTAGGCCTCTATGGCTACACCTTC.

The rearrangement uses TRBV7-9 and TRBJ2-1, with D hard to call. The CDR3 extends over 12 amino acids. CDR1 is SEHNR, CDR2 FQNEAQ, per germline (reference sequence). V was clipped by 5 bases and J by 8 bases, with 10 bases between them. The CDR3 nucleotides are TGTGCCAGCAGCCCCAGGCCCCATGAGCAGTTCTTC. Amino acids: CASSPRPHEQFF.

This clone occurred once. CDR3 loop: CASSNEDTDTQYF. Here the CDR3 DNA reads TGTGCCAGCAGCAACGAGGACACAGATACGCAGTATTTT. The chain employs TRBV28 and TRBJ2-3; no definite D call. The length of the CDR3 is 13 residues. Germline CDR1 MDHEN, CDR2 SYDVKM. Trimming took 6 bases from V and 2 from J, leaving 9 bases between them.

The V gene is TRBV30, the J gene TRBJ2-3; 7 bases match TRBD2. The CDR3 runs 12 residues. V lost 8 bases, J lost 6 bases, and 8 bases stayed unmatched. Per the germline V gene, CDR1 is GTSNPN and CDR2 is SVGIG (reference sequence). The CDR3 loop is CALRRGGDTQYF. The CDR3 bases are TGTGCCCTCCGAAGGGGAGGGGATACGCAGTATTTT.

This chain joins TRBV28 and TRBJ1-2; no clear D gene. The germline gives CDR1 MDHEN, CDR2 SYDVKM. V was trimmed by 0 bases and J by 3 bases, leaving 5 bases between them. This CDR3 spans 13 amino acids. CDR3 sequence: CASSLWSDYGYTF. For the CDR3, the DNA is TGTGCCAGCAGTTTATGGTCGGACTATGGCTACACCTTC.

The chain links TRBV7-6 to TRBJ2-3; TRBD1 matches at 11 bases. This CDR3 is built from 17 residues. J gave up 1 base and V 0 bases, and 3 bases lay outside the gene matches. Germline lookup yields CDR1 SGHVS and CDR2 FNYEAQ. This CDR3 is CASSLAGTGGGTDTQYF. The CDR3 region has the DNA TGTGCCAGCAGCTTAGCGGGGACAGGGGGGGGCACAGATACGCAGTATTTT.

The chain couples TRBV14 to TRBJ2-5, with a tentative D call TRBD2 (6 bases). Trimming stripped 0 bases from V and 4 bases from J, with 9 bases between. CDR1 and CDR2 (germline): SGHDN, FVKESK. The CDR3 sequence is 14 residues long. This CDR3 reads CASSQDRRGETQYF. Written as DNA, the CDR3 is TGTGCCAGCAGCCAAGATAGGCGGGGAGAGACCCAGTACTTC. The whole variable domain, remainder taken from reference TRBV14 and TRBJ2-5, is EAGVTQFPSHSVIEKGQTVTLRCDPISGHDNLYWYRRVMGKEIKFLLHFVKESKQDESGMPNNRFLAERTGGTYSTLKVQPAELEDSGVYFCASSQDRRGETQYFGPGTRLLVL.

CDR3 sequence (DNA): TGTGCCAGCAGTTTACGGACAGGGGGCCGGGGCTATGGCTACACCTTC. Residues: CASSLRTGGRGYGYTF. The chain is built from TRBV27 and TRBJ1-2; TRBD1 matches at 11 bases. V dropped 2 bases and J dropped 4; count of bases not matched to a gene: 6. The CDR3 loop spans 16 amino acids. The germline gives CDR1 MNHEY, CDR2 SMNVEV (reference sequence).

Concerning this clone: An end of the junction does not agree with germline; a read error may underlie this. The chain joins TRBV7-7 to TRBJ2-1, with TRBD2 matching over 14 bases. Per the germline V gene, CDR1 is SSHAT and CDR2 is FNYEAQ (reference sequence). The CDR3 is made up of 19 amino acids. CDR3 in amino acids: CASSLARPGTSGSSNEQFF. CDR3 in DNA: TGTGCTAGCAGCTTGGCCCGACCCGGGACTAGCGGGAGCTCCAATGAGCAGTTCTTC.

The CDR3 nucleotides are TGTGCCAGCAGTTTTTTTCGGGGAAAGGCCGGCACTGAAGCTTTCTTT. Translating gives CASSFFRGKAGTEAFF. This chain joins TRBV28 and TRBJ1-1; no definite D call. The germline CDR1 and CDR2 sequences are MDHEN and SYDVKM. V dropped 3 bases and J dropped 4 bases, with 18 bases sitting between them. The length of the CDR3 is 16 residues. Together with reference TRBV28 and TRBJ1-1, the CDR3 gives the full variable domain: DVKVTQSSRYLVKRTGEKVFLECVQDMDHENMFWYRQDPGLGLRLIYFSYDVKMKEKGDIPEGYSVSREKKERFSLILESASTNQTSMYLCASSFFRGKAGTEAFFGQGTRLTVV.

V gene TRBV4-3 combines with J gene TRBJ2-7, with TRBD1 matching 8 bases. V trimming: 3 bases; J trimming: 2 bases; junction bases outside the gene matches: 9. The CDR3 extends over 16 amino acids. Germline lookup yields CDR1 LGHNA and CDR2 YSLEER. DNA for the CDR3: TGCGCCAGCAGCCACGACAGTCAGGACAGGGCCTACGAGCAGTACTTC. It yields the protein CASSHDSQDRAYEQYF.

This rearrangement joins TRBV15 to TRBJ2-5, with 9 positions matching TRBD2. The CDR3 totals 20 residues. V shed 5 bases, J shed 0 bases, and the junction held 19 bases outside the gene matches. Germline values: CDR1 LNHNV, CDR2 YYDKDF (reference sequence). Here the CDR3 reads CATSSPSVGSGSYDQETQYF. The CDR3 nucleotides read TGTGCCACCAGCTCCCCGTCAGTGGGTAGCGGGAGTTATGACCAAGAGACCCAGTACTTC.

This clone was observed a handful of times. The chain uses TRBV28 and TRBJ1-1; D is unclear. Between the trimmed V and J ends, which lost 7 bases and 8 bases, there was a span of 11 bases. The CDR3 length is 11 residues. Germline V lookup: CDR1 MDHEN, CDR2 SYDVKM. In nucleotides, the CDR3 is TGTGCCAGCACTAACCCCCAAGAAGCTTTCTTT. It translates to CASTNPQEAFF. The whole variable domain, filled in from reference TRBV28 and TRBJ1-1, reads DVKVTQSSRYLVKRTGEKVFLECVQDMDHENMFWYRQDPGLGLRLIYFSYDVKMKEKGDIPEGYSVSREKKERFSLILESASTNQTSMYLCASTNPQEAFFGQGTRLTVV.